One and the same sample provided the 5 T cell receptor beta chains below, sequenced in a study of OX40 agonist ivuxolimab in advanced cancers. Only in-frame clones appear in the TCRdb table, and some are missing; sequencing was by immunoSEQ multiplex PCR. The table includes about 120,000 clones, roughly nine tenths detected once. The material sequenced was CD4+ or CD8+ T cells sorted from blood, taken in a trial of the OX40 agonist ivuxolimab. The receptors derive from an adult with an advanced solid tumor such as melanoma, head and neck, liver or kidney cancer.

The rearrangement joins TRBV9 to TRBJ2-6; D unclear. The CDR3 is 17 residues long. Germline assignment: CDR1 SGDLS and CDR2 YYNGEE. V shed 0 bases and J shed 1 base, with 11 bases lying between them. CDR3: CASSVAPESSGANVLTF. CDR3 nucleotide sequence: TGTGCCAGCAGCGTAGCTCCAGAATCTTCTGGGGCCAACGTCCTGACTTTC. Complete variable domain (other parts from reference TRBV9 and TRBJ2-6): DSGVTQTPKHLITATGQRVTLRCSPRSGDLSVYWYQQSLDQGLQFLIQYYNGEERAKGNILERFSAQQFPDLHSELNLSSLELGDSALYFCASSVAPESSGANVLTFGAGSRLTVL.

J is TRBJ2-7 and V is TRBV30, with 8 positions matching TRBD1. This CDR3 is 14 amino acids long. CDR1 and CDR2 from the germline V gene are GTSNPN and SVGIG (reference sequence). Trimming removed 4 bases from V and 6 bases from J; junction bases left unmatched: 11. The CDR3 loop reads CAWMRAGGTGEQYF. The CDR3 DNA reads as TGTGCCTGGATGAGGGCAGGGGGGACAGGCGAGCAGTACTTC.

The chain employs TRBV30 and TRBJ2-1; unclear D gene. This CDR3 contains 12 residues. V dropped 4 bases and J dropped 12 bases, with 16 bases sitting between them. In germline, CDR1 is GTSNPN, CDR2 SVGIG (reference sequence). Here the CDR3 reads CAWTWTNGGQFF. DNA of the CDR3: TGTGCCTGGACATGGACGAATGGCGGGCAGTTCTTC.

This chain joins TRBV28 and TRBJ2-4; tentatively, D is TRBD1 or TRBD2 (5 bases each). The CDR3 is 16 amino acids. CDR1 and CDR2 (germline): MDHEN, SYDVKM. V dropped 6 bases and J dropped 2 bases, with 17 bases sitting between them. The CDR3 region is CASSRIGTLTKNIQYF. The CDR3 nucleotides are TGTGCCAGCAGCCGCATAGGGACCCTAACCAAAAACATTCAGTACTTC.

The chain recombines TRBV28 with TRBJ1-5; TRBD1 matches at 7 bases. V gave up 6 bases and J gave up 5 bases; unmatched junction bases: 10. From germline, CDR1 is MDHEN and CDR2 SYDVKM. There are 15 residues in the CDR3. The CDR3 protein is CASSAQGRMDQPQHF. The CDR3, as DNA: TGTGCCAGCAGCGCACAGGGGAGGATGGATCAGCCCCAGCATTTT.